A single sample is the source of the 3 T cell receptor beta chains below, sequenced in a study of OX40 agonist ivuxolimab in advanced cancers. The assay was immunoSEQ multiplex PCR, and TCRdb's table has in-frame clones only and misses some. The sample consists of around 77,000 clones, approximately 90% of them appearing once. This sample comprised CD4+ or CD8+ T cells sorted from blood, obtained in a trial of the OX40 agonist ivuxolimab. Receptors were obtained from an adult with an advanced solid tumor such as melanoma, head and neck, liver or kidney cancer.

Here the CDR3 reads CASSQDIRTDTQYF. CDR3 DNA: TGCGCCAGCAGCCAAGATATAAGAACCGATACGCAGTATTTT. The chain carries TRBV4-1 and TRBJ2-3; D uncertain. Per germline, CDR1 MGHRA and CDR2 YSYEKL. V was shortened by 0 bases and J by 6 bases, with 10 bases between the two germline ends. This CDR3 contains 14 residues.

This chain connects TRBV7-2 to TRBJ1-5; D gene uncertain. Trimming shortened V by 5 bases and J by 4 bases, and 6 bases separated the two germline ends. The CDR3 extends over 12 amino acids. The germline CDR1 and CDR2 sequences are SGHTA and FQGNSA. Here the CDR3 reads CASSLDNQPQHF. The CDR3 DNA reads as TGTGCCAGCAGCCTAGATAATCAGCCCCAGCATTTT.

This chain uses TRBV14 with TRBJ1-2; the match to TRBD1 covers 7 bases. V trimming: 0 bases; J trimming: 7 bases; junction bases outside the gene matches: 5. CDR3 length: 14 amino acids. Per germline, CDR1 SGHDN and CDR2 FVKESK. The CDR3 nucleotides are TGTGCCAGCAGCCAAGAGGGCAGGGGGACTGGCTACACCTTC. It translates to CASSQEGRGTGYTF.